The clone carrying this T cell receptor (beta chain) came up a few times. Its cognate antigen is unknown. This entry comes from a study of neoadjuvant anti-PD-1 for oral cavity cancer. Looking at the study overall: Around day 43, patients without progression received a fourth nivolumab dose before surgery. The study, taken as a whole, reports: Higher pretreatment Treg/Th17 ratios tracked higher pretreatment blood clonality.

Germline V gene data show CDR1 as ENHRY and CDR2 as SYGVKD. CDR3 length: 14 residues. The germline V and J ends were trimmed by 6 bases and 5 bases, with 16 bases remaining between them. Time point specified: after neoadjuvant nivolumab, at surgical resection. Patients were newly diagnosed with stage II-IVA oral cavity squamous cell carcinoma without prior systemic or radiation treatment. Survey sequencing of tumors mostly used 4 to 5.5 ug DNA, two replicates. Data came from immunoSEQ multiplex PCR; TCRdb stores just in-frame clones and leaves some out. The sample has tens of thousands of clones, around a quarter seen once.

Sequences were derived from tumor tissue, sampled after nivolumab (anti-PD-1) treatment. The TCR sequence derives from a person aged 35-79 years with oral cavity squamous cell carcinoma. J is TRBJ2-5 and V is TRBV10-3, with D perhaps matching TRBD2 (7 bases). The DNA for the CDR3 is TGTGCCATCAGGGAGCGGGAAGGGGGGGAGACCCAGTACTTC. It translates to CAIREREGGETQYF.